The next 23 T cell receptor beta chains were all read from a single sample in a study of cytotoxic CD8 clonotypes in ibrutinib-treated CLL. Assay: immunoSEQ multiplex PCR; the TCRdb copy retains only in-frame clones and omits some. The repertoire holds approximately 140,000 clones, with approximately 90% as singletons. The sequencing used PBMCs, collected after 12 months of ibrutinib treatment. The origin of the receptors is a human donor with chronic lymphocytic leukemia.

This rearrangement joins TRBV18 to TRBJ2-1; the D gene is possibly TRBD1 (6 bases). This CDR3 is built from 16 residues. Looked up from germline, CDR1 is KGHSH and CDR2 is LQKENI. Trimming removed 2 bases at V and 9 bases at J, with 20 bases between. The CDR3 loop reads CASSPGEDTEGVEQFF. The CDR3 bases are TGTGCCAGCTCACCAGGAGAGGACACCGAGGGGGTTGAGCAGTTCTTC. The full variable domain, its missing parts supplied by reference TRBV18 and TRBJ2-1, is NAGVMQNPRHLVRRRGQEARLRCSPMKGHSHVYWYRQLPEEGLKFMVYLQKENIIDESGMPKERFSAEFPKEGPSILRIQQVVRGDSAAYFCASSPGEDTEGVEQFFGPGTRLTVL.

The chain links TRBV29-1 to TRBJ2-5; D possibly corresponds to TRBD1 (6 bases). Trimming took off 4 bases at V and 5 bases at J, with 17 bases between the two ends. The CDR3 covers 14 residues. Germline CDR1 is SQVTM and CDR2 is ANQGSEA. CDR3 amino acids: CSVAVQGRAETQYF. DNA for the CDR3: TGCAGCGTTGCGGTACAGGGCCGGGCGGAGACCCAGTACTTC.

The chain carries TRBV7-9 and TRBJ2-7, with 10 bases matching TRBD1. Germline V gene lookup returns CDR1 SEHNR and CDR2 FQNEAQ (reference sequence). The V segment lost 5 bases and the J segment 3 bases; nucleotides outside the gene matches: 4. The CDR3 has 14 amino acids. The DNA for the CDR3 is TGTGCCAGCAGCCATGGGGACAGGGGCTACGAGCAGTACTTC. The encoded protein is CASSHGDRGYEQYF.

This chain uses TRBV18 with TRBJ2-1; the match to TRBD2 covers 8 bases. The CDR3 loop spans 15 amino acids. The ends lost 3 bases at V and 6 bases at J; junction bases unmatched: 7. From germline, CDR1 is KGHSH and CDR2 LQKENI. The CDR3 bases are TGTGCCAGCTCACCTGATAGCGGGACTGCCAATGAGCAGTTCTTC. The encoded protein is CASSPDSGTANEQFF.

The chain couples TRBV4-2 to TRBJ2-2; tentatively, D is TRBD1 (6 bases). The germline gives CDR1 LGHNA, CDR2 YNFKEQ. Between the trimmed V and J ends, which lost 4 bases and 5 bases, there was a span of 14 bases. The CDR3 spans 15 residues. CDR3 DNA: TGTGCCAGCAGCCGAGAAGACAGGTCGACCGGGGAGCTGTTTTTT. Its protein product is CASSREDRSTGELFF.

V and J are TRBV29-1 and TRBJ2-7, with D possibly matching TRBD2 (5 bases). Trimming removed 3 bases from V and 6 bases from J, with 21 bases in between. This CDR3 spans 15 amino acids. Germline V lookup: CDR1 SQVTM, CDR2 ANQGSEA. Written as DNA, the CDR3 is TGCAGCGTTGAGTTTCCTTTAAAGGAGGCTGGCGAGCAGTACTTC. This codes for CSVEFPLKEAGEQYF.

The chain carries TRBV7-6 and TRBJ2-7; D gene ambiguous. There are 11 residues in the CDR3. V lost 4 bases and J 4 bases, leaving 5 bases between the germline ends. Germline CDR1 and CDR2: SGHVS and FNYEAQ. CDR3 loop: CASSSEYEQYF. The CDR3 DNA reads TGTGCCAGCAGCTCTGAATACGAGCAGTACTTC.

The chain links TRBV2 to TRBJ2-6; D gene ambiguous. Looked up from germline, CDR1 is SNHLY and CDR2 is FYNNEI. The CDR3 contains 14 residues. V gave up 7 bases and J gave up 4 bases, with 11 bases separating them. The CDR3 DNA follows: TGTGCCAGCATCCGGGCAACGGGGGCCAACGTCCTGACTTTC. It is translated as CASIRATGANVLTF.

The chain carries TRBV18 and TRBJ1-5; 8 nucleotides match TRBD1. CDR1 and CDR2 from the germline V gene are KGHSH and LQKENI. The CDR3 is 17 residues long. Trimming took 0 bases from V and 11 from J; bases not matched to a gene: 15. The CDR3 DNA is TGTGCCAGCTCACCACCGGTGCAGGGGGCCCTCCCCAGGGCCCAGCATTTT. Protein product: CASSPPVQGALPRAQHF. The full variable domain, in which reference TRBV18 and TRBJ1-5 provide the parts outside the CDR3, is NAGVMQNPRHLVRRRGQEARLRCSPMKGHSHVYWYRQLPEEGLKFMVYLQKENIIDESGMPKERFSAEFPKEGPSILRIQQVVRGDSAAYFCASSPPVQGALPRAQHFGDGTRLSIL.

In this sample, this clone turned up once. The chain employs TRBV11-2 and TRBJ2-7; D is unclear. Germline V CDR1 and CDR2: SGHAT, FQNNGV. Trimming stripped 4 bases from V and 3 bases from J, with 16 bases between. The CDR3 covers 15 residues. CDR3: CASSSMEYANYEQYF. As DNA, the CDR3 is TGTGCCAGCAGCTCGATGGAATATGCTAACTACGAGCAGTACTTC.

The CDR3 protein is CSVADRAKNIQYF. The CDR3 DNA is TGCAGCGTTGCGGACAGGGCCAAAAACATTCAGTACTTC. V is TRBV29-1 and J is TRBJ2-4; 7 bases align to TRBD1. The CDR3 contains 13 residues. Germline CDR1 SQVTM, CDR2 ANQGSEA. With V trimmed by 4 bases and J by 1 base, 1 base remained unmatched.

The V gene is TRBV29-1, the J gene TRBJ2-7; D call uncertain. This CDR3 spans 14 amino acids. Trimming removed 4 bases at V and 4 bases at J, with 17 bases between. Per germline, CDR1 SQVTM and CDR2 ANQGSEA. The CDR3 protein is CSVAGGRWPYEQYF. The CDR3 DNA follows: TGCAGCGTTGCGGGCGGACGATGGCCGTACGAGCAGTACTTC.

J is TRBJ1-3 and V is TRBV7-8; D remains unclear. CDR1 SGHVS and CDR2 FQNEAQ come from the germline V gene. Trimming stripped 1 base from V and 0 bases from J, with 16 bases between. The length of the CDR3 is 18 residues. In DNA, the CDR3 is TGTGCCAGCAGCTTAGATAGCGGGAGGATAAACTCTGGAAACACCATATATTTT. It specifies CASSLDSGRINSGNTIYF.

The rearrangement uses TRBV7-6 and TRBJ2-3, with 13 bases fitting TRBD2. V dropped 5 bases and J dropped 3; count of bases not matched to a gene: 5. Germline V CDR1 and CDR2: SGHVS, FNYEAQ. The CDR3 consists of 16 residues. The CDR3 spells CASSLGTSGTTDTQYF. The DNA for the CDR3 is TGTGCCAGCAGCCTCGGGACTAGCGGGACTACAGATACGCAGTATTTT. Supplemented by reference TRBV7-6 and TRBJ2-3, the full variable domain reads GAGVSQSPRYKVTKRGQDVALRCDPISGHVSLYWYRQALGQGPEFLTYFNYEAQQDKSGLPNDRFSAERPEGSISTLTIQRTEQRDSAMYRCASSLGTSGTTDTQYFGPGTRLTVL.

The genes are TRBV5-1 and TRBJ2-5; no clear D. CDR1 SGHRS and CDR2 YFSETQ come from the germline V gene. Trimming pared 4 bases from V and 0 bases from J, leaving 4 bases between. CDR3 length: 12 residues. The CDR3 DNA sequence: TGCGCCAGCAGCACTAACCAAGAGACCCAGTACTTC. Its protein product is CASSTNQETQYF.

The CDR3 DNA follows: TGTGCCAGCAGCTCCCAGGGGAGAGAGACCCAGTACTTC. The encoded protein is CASSSQGRETQYF. The V call is TRBV7-8, the J call TRBJ2-5; a possible D gene is TRBD1 (6 bases). Trimming took off 4 bases at V and 4 bases at J, with 10 bases between the two ends. The CDR3 length is 13 residues. The germline gives CDR1 SGHVS, CDR2 FQNEAQ.

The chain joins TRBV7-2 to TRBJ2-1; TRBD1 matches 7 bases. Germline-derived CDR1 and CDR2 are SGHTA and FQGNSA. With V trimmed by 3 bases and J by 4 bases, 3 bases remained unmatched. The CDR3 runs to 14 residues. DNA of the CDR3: TGTGCCAGCAGCTTTGGGACAGATTACAATGAGCAGTTCTTC. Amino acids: CASSFGTDYNEQFF.

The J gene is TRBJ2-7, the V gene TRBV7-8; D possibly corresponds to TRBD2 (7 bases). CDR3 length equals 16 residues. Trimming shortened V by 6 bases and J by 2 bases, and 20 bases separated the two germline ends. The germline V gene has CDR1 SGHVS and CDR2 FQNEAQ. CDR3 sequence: CASRIGGGQGTYEQYF. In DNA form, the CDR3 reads TGTGCCAGCAGAATAGGGGGAGGGCAAGGAACCTACGAGCAGTACTTC.

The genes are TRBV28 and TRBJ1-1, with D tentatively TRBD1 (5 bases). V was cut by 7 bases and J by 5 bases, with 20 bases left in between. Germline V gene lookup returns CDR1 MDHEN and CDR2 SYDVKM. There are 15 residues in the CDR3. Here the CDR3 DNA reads TGTGCCAGCACCGAAACCGGGACGGAGGAGACTGAAGCTTTCTTT. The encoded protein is CASTETGTEETEAFF.

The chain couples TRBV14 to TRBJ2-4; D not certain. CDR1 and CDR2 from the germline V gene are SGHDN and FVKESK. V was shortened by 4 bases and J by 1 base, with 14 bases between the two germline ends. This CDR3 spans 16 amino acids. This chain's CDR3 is CASSLGWGMAKNIQYF. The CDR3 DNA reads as TGTGCCAGCAGCCTTGGCTGGGGTATGGCCAAAAACATTCAGTACTTC. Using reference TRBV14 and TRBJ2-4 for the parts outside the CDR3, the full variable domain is EAGVTQFPSHSVIEKGQTVTLRCDPISGHDNLYWYRRVMGKEIKFLLHFVKESKQDESGMPNNRFLAERTGGTYSTLKVQPAELEDSGVYFCASSLGWGMAKNIQYFGAGTRLSVL.

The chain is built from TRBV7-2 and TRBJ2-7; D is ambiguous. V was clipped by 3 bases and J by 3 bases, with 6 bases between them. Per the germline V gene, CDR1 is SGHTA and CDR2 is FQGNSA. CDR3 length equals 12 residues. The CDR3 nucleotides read TGTGCCAGCAGCTTTACTTACTACGAGCAGTACTTC. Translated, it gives CASSFTYYEQYF.

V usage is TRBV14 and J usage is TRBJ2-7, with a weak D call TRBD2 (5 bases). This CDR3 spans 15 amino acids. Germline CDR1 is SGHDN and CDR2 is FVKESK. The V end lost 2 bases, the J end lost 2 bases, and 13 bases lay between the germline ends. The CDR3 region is CASSQWRGFTYEQYF. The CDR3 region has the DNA TGTGCCAGCAGCCAATGGAGAGGGTTCACCTACGAGCAGTACTTC.

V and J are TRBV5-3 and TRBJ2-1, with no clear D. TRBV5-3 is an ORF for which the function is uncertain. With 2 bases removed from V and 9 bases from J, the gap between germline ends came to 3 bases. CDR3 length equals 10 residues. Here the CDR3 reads CARSLGEQFF. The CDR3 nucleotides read TGTGCCAGAAGCTTAGGTGAGCAGTTCTTC.